The rows below give T cell receptor beta chains drawn from one sample of a study of Ad26.COV2.S vaccination and SARS-CoV-2 variants. The table came from immunoSEQ multiplex PCR; TCRdb's copy has only in-frame clones and leaves some out. The data hold a few hundred thousand clones, with 75% to 95% observed a single time. Specimen: peripheral blood, collected in a trial of Ad26.COV2.S vaccine versus placebo. The receptors shown here come from a person aged 18-65 years who received the Ad26.COV2.S COVID-19 vaccine or a placebo. Each CDR3 is given with its conserved first and last residue. Fields, in order: clone size, D gene, V gene, J gene, CDR3 DNA, CDR3 protein. The D gene is left open where the match is weak. Expanded clones are given a class, and other clones once, few, many or no size at all.

NA	TRBD1	TRBV11-2	TRBJ1-1	TGTGCCAGCAGCACCACGGGACAGAATGAAGCTTTCTTT	CASSTTGQNEAFF
NA	TRBD1	TRBV13	TRBJ1-1	TGTGCCAGCAGCCCACACGGGGGACAGGGGAGCACTGAAGCTTTCTTT	CASSPHGGQGSTEAFF
NA	TRBD2	TRBV14	TRBJ2-1	TGTGCCAGCAGCTCCACGGGGACTAGCGGGACGAGGCAGTTCTTC	CASSSTGTSGTRQFF
once	TRBD1	TRBV6-1	TRBJ1-1	TGTGCCAGCAGTGATGGCGGACAGGGAGGATCCACTGAAGCTTTCTTT	CASSDGGQGGSTEAFF
NA	NA	TRBV6-5	TRBJ2-1	TGTGCCAGCAGTTACCCCGGGACCCAACGTACAAATGAGCAGTTCTTC	CASSYPGTQRTNEQFF
NA	NA	TRBV9	TRBJ2-1	TGTGCCAGCAGCGTAGAGGGGGGAGGGCCCTACAATGAGCAGTTCTTC	CASSVEGGGPYNEQFF
NA	NA	TRBV27	TRBJ2-1	TGTGCCAGCAGTCCACGACCGCCGCGGACAGCTTACAATGAGCAGTTCTTC	CASSPRPPRTAYNEQFF
NA	NA	TRBV3-1/TRBV3-2	TRBJ1-4	TGTGCCAGCAGCCTCCAGGGTTCAACTAATGAAAAACTGTTTTTT	CASSLQGSTNEKLFF
NA	TRBD1	TRBV12-3/TRBV12-4	TRBJ2-1	TGTGCCAGCAGGGGACAGGGTAGGAATGAGCAGTTCTTC	CASRGQGRNEQFF
NA	TRBD1	TRBV13	TRBJ2-7	TGTGCCAGCAGTTCAGGACAGGGCTACGAGCAGTACTTC	CASSSGQGYEQYF
NA	NA	TRBV30	TRBJ1-3	TGTGCCTGGAGTGTACTCGCAGGGATCGTCGCCTACTCTGGAAACACCATATATTTT	CAWSVLAGIVAYSGNTIYF
NA	NA	TRBV19	TRBJ1-3	TGTGCCAGTAGTTCTGGGGGCTCTGGAAACACCATATATTTT	CASSSGGSGNTIYF
NA	TRBD2	TRBV18	TRBJ2-1	TGTGCCAGCTCACTATCTAGCGGGAGCTCCTACAATGAGCAGTTCTTC	CASSLSSGSSYNEQFF
NA	TRBD1	TRBV6-2/TRBV6-3	TRBJ1-5	TGTGCCAGCAGTTACTCCCGGGACAGGCTCTTCAATCAGCCCCAGCATTTT	CASSYSRDRLFNQPQHF
NA	TRBD2	TRBV5-1	TRBJ2-2	TGCGCCAGCAGCTTGCTCGGGAGGGCGGGTACCGGGGAGCTGTTTTTT	CASSLLGRAGTGELFF
once	TRBD1	TRBV5-6	TRBJ2-3	TGTGCCAGCACGCTAGGACAGGGGGCCCCAGATACGCAGTATTTT	CASTLGQGAPDTQYF
once	NA	TRBV9	TRBJ2-1	TGTGCCAGCAGCTCAGGACAGTTTTGGAATGAGCAGTTCTTC	CASSSGQFWNEQFF
NA	NA	TRBV4-1	TRBJ2-2	TGCGCCAGCAGCCTTTTCGGGACGGGCACCACCGGGGAGCTGTTTTTT	CASSLFGTGTTGELFF
NA	NA	TRBV12-3/TRBV12-4	TRBJ1-4	TGTGCCAGCCGGGGGCTTAATGAAAAACTGTTTTTT	CASRGLNEKLFF
NA	TRBD2	TRBV11-2	TRBJ2-3	TGTGCCAGCAGCTTAGGAGCGGGAGGCACAGATACGCAGTATTTT	CASSLGAGGTDTQYF
NA	TRBD2	TRBV28	TRBJ2-7	TGTGCCAGCAGCCAGGCGGCTAGCGGGAGCTACGAGCAGTACTTC	CASSQAASGSYEQYF
NA	NA	TRBV9	TRBJ2-3	TGTGCCAGCAGCGTCCGTTTCGGGAGAACAGATACGCAGTATTTT	CASSVRFGRTDTQYF
NA	TRBD1	TRBV18	TRBJ2-1	TGTGCCAGCTCACCTCTGGGACAGGGCTACAATGAGCAGTTCTTC	CASSPLGQGYNEQFF
NA	NA	TRBV6-5	TRBJ2-7	NA	CASSSSDTSYEQYF
NA	NA	TRBV27	TRBJ2-1	TGTGCCAGCAGTTTATCGTGGGGCACCCACAATGAGCAGTTCTTC	CASSLSWGTHNEQFF
NA	NA	TRBV18	TRBJ1-1	TGTGCCAGCTCACGACAGGTGAACACTGAAGCTTTCTTT	CASSRQVNTEAFF
NA	NA	TRBV6-5	TRBJ2-7	TGTGCCAGCAGTTACTCGCGGTCCGGCGAGCAGTACTTC	CASSYSRSGEQYF
once	NA	TRBV28	TRBJ2-1	TGTGCCAGCAGTCCGACTCCGGACGGCTCCTACAATGAGCAGTTCTTC	CASSPTPDGSYNEQFF
NA	NA	TRBV7-9	TRBJ2-3	TGTGCCAGCAGCTCGCCCAGCACAGATACGCAGTATTTT	CASSSPSTDTQYF
NA	NA	TRBV7-2	TRBJ2-7	TGTGCCAGCAGCTTATTAGACGAGCAGTACTTC	CASSLLDEQYF
NA	TRBD2	TRBV28	TRBJ2-5	TGTGCCAGCAGCCCTCAGACTAGCGGGAGTCGGGAGACCCAGTACTTC	CASSPQTSGSRETQYF
NA	NA	TRBV19	TRBJ2-3	TGTGCCAGTAGTATTAATGGGATGACAGATACGCAGTATTTT	CASSINGMTDTQYF
NA	NA	TRBV30	TRBJ2-1	TGTGCCTGGATCTCGACTAGTATTGCTTTCGATGAGCAGTTCTTC	CAWISTSIAFDEQFF
few	TRBD1	TRBV6-1	TRBJ2-7	TGTGCCAGCAGTGAAGTCAGGGGGCGCGAGCAGTACTTC	CASSEVRGREQYF
NA	TRBD1	TRBV6-6	TRBJ2-3	TGTGCCAGCAGTTCGCGACAGGGGACAGATACGCAGTATTTT	CASSSRQGTDTQYF
NA	NA	TRBV5-4	TRBJ2-7	TGTGCCAGCAGCTCGCCGGGACACACCTACGAGCAGTACTTC	CASSSPGHTYEQYF
NA	NA	TRBV27	TRBJ2-7	TGTGCCAGCAGTCTCTACAAGACTAGTAGTGTATCCGAGCAGTACTTC	CASSLYKTSSVSEQYF
NA	NA	TRBV6-5	TRBJ2-7	TGTGCCAGCTCCACAGGGTCCGTCGAGCAGTACTTC	CASSTGSVEQYF
NA	NA	TRBV7-9	TRBJ2-7	TGTGCCAGCAGCTTTACAGGCAACTCCTACGAGCAGTACTTC	CASSFTGNSYEQYF
NA	TRBD1	TRBV3-1/TRBV3-2	TRBJ2-1	TGTGCCAGCAGCCAAGAGGGCAGGGGGTACTACAATGAGCAGTTCTTC	CASSQEGRGYYNEQFF
NA	TRBD1	TRBV2	TRBJ2-5	TGTGCCAGCGACCGGGACAGGGGACGGGAGACCCAGTACTTC	CASDRDRGRETQYF
NA	TRBD1	TRBV20-1	TRBJ2-1	TGCAGTGGACAGGGCTACAATGAGCAGTTCTTC	CSGQGYNEQFF
NA	TRBD1	TRBV27	TRBJ2-7	TGTGCCAGCAGTCACCAAGGGGGCTTGAACTACGAGCAGTACTTC	CASSHQGGLNYEQYF
NA	TRBD1	TRBV28	TRBJ2-7	TGTGCCAGCACAACCCGCCGACAGGGCACCGGGTACGAGCAGTACTTC	CASTTRRQGTGYEQYF
NA	NA	TRBV6-5	TRBJ2-1	TGTGCCGCGGCGGACTTGAGCTCCTACAATGAGCAGTTCTTC	CAAADLSSYNEQFF
once	TRBD1	TRBV19	TRBJ1-6	TGTGCCAGTACGGACAGGGGAGATTCACCCCTCCACTTT	CASTDRGDSPLHF
NA	NA	TRBV28	TRBJ1-6	TGTGCCAGCAGTTTAGAGCCTCGGAGAATAAGTTCACCCCTCCACTTT	CASSLEPRRISSPLHF
NA	TRBD2	TRBV4-3	TRBJ2-5	TGCGCCAGCAGCCAAGATTCTGCGGGAGCCCCGAGGGAGACCCAGTACTTC	CASSQDSAGAPRETQYF
NA	TRBD1	TRBV11-2	TRBJ1-4	TGTGCCAGCAGCTCGGGACAGAGTGCAGGGATAGGTGAAAAACTGTTTTTT	CASSSGQSAGIGEKLFF
NA	NA	TRBV29-1	TRBJ1-1	TGCAGCGTTGAAGAGGCCAACCTACAAGCTTTCTTT	CSVEEANLQAFF
NA	NA	TRBV30	TRBJ2-5	TGTGCCTGGAGTGATCGGAGAGGGGGACAAGAGACCCAGTACTTC	CAWSDRRGGQETQYF
NA	NA	TRBV7-8	TRBJ1-1	TGTGCCAGCAGCTTATCGTCCTGGACTGAAGCTTTCTTT	CASSLSSWTEAFF
once	TRBD2	TRBV6-6	TRBJ2-1	TGTGCCAGCAGTCAGGGATCACCCTCCACTAGCGGGAGGAATGAGCAGTTCTTC	CASSQGSPSTSGRNEQFF
NA	NA	TRBV7-8	TRBJ1-1	TGTGCCAGCAGCTTAGCTCCAGGATTGAACACTGAAGCTTTCTTT	CASSLAPGLNTEAFF
NA	TRBD2	TRBV2	TRBJ2-2	TGTGCCAACTGGGACGGGAGGTCTACCGGGGAGCTGTTTTTT	CANWDGRSTGELFF
NA	TRBD1	TRBV9	TRBJ1-3	TGTGCCAGCAGCGTAGAACAGGGGTCTGGAAACACCATATATTTT	CASSVEQGSGNTIYF
NA	NA	TRBV6-2/TRBV6-3	TRBJ2-7	TGTGCCAGCAGTTACTCGACCGGGAAATTTACCTACGAGCAGTACTTC	CASSYSTGKFTYEQYF